The T cell receptor (beta chain) described here comes from a study of cytomegalovirus exposure and HLA in healthy donors. Study-wide context: Researchers found that less than 90% of about 400 genotyped donors fell within the Caucasian-associated ancestry cluster.

CDR3 length equals 14 residues. V lost 4 bases and J lost 3; bases outside the gene matches: 4. Germline-derived CDR1 and CDR2 are SQVTM and ANQGSEA. The PCR was carried out with 60 Vbeta primers and 13 Jbeta primers. Method: immunoSEQ multiplex PCR; TCRdb's copy keeps in-frame clones and lacks some. The table shows under 200,000 clones, with 65% to 80% occurring only once. The study, taken as a whole, reports: It is likely that the observed cluster of highly shared sequence variants was a sequencing artifact. Donors belonging to an Asian-associated ancestry cluster reportedly showed fewer N-insertions in productive TCRs than the approximately 680-donor mean, according to what a later analysis found.

This clone was picked up one time. Its antigen is unidentified. The clonotype comes from a woman between 50 and 59 years old in good health and CMV-seropositive. The specimen was PBMCs. This rearrangement joins TRBV29-1 to TRBJ2-7; 12 nucleotides line up with TRBD2. CDR3 amino acids: CSVVLAGGNYEQYF. CDR3 DNA sequence: TGCAGCGTTGTCCTAGCGGGGGGGAACTACGAGCAGTACTTC.